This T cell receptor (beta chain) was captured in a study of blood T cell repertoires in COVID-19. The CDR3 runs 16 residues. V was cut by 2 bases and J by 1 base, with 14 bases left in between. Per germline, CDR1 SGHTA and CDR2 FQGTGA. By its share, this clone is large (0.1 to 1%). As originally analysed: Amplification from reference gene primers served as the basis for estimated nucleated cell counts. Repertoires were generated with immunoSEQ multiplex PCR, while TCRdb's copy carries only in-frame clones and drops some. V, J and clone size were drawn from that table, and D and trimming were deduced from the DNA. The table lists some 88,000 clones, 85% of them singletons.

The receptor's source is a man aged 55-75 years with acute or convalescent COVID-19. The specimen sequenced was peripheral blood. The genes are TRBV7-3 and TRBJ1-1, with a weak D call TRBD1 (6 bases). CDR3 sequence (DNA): TGTGCCAGCAGCTTACTACCCCCGGGACAGAACACTGAAGCTTTCTTT. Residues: CASSLLPPGQNTEAFF. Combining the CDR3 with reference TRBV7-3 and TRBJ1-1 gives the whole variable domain GAGVSQTPSNKVTEKGKYVELRCDPISGHTALYWYRQSLGQGPEFLIYFQGTGAADDSGLPNDRFFAVRPEGSVSTLKIQRTERGDSAVYLCASSLLPPGQNTEAFFGQGTRLTVV.